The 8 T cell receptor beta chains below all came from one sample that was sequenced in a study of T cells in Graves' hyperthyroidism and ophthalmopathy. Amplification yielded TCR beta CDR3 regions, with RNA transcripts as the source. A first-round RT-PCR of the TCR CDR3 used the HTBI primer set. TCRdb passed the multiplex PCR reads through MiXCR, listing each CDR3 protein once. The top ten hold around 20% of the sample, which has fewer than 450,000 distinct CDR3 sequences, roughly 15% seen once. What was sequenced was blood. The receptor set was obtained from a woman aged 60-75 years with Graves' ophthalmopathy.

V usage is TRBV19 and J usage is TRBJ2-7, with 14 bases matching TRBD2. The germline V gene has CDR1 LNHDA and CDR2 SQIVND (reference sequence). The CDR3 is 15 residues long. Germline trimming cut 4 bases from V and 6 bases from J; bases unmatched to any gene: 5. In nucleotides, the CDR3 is TGTGCCAGTAGTAGCCTGGGACTAGCGGGAGCCGAGCAGTACTTC. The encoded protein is CASSSLGLAGAEQYF. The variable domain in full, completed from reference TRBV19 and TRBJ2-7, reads DGGITQSPKYLFRKEGQNVTLSCEQNLNHDAMYWYRQDPGQGLRLIYYSQIVNDFQKGDIAEGYSVSREKKESFPLTVTSAQKNPTAFYLCASSSLGLAGAEQYFGPGTRLTVT.

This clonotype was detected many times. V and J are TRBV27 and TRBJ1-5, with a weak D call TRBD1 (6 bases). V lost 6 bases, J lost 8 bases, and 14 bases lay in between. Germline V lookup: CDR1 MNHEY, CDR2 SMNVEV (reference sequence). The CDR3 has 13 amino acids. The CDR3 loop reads CASSRTAYEPQHF. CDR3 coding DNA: TGTGCCAGCAGCCGGACAGCTTATGAGCCCCAGCATTTT.

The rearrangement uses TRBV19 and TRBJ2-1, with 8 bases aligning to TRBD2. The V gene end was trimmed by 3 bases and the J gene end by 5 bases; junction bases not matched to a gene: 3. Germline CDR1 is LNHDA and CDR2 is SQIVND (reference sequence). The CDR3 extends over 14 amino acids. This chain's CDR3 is CASSISSGNNEQFF. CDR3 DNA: TGTGCCAGTAGTATCAGTAGCGGGAACAATGAGCAGTTCTTC.

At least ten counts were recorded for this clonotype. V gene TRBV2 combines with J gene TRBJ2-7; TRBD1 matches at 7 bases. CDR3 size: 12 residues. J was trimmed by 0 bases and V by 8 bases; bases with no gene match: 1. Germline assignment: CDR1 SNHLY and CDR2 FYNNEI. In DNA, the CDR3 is TGTGCCAGCGGACAGGTCTCCTACGAGCAGTACTTC. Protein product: CASGQVSYEQYF.

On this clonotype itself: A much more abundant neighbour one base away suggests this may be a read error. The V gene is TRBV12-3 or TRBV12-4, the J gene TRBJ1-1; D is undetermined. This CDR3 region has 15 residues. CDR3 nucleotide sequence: TGTGTCAGCAGCCCTAACCGGGGATGGAACACTGAAGCTTTCTTT. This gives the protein CVSSPNRGWNTEAFF.

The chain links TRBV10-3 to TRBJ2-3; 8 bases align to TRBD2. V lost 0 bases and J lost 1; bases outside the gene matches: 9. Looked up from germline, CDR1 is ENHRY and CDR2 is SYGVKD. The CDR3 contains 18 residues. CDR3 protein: CAISESIPSGFGTDTQYF. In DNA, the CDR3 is TGTGCCATCAGTGAGTCGATTCCTAGCGGGTTTGGCACAGATACGCAGTATTTT.

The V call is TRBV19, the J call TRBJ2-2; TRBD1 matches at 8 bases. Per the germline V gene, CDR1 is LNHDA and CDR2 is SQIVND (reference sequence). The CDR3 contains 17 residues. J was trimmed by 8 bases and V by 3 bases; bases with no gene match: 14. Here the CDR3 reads CASSILSGGGGTGELFF. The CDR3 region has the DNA TGTGCCAGTAGTATTCTCTCAGGGGGCGGCGGCACTGGGGAGCTGTTTTTT.

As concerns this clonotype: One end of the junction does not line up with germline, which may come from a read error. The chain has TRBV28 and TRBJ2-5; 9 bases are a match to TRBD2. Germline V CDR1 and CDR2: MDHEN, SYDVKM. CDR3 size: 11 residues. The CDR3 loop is CASSRSSGTNF. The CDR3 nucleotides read TGTGCCAGCAGCCGTTCTAGCGGGACCAACTTC. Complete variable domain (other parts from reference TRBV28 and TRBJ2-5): DVKVTQSSRYLVKRTGEKVFLECVQDMDHENMFWYRQDPGLGLRLIYFSYDVKMKEKGDIPEGYSVSREKKERFSLILESASTNQTSMYLCASSRSSGTNFGPGTRLLVL.